These 23 T cell receptor beta chains came from one sample sequenced in a study of identical twins. TCRdb reprocessed the 5' RACE reads via MiXCR and lists one record per CDR3 protein. Of about 260,000 distinct CDR3 sequences in the sample, about 7% were seen once. This sample was also put to use in a study of yellow fever vaccine responses in identical twins.

The sequenced material came from memory (CD45RO+) T cells sorted from blood. The receptors come from a woman aged 18-35 years in good health.

This clonotype has a handful of counts. The V call is TRBV27, the J call TRBJ2-1, with 13 positions matching TRBD2. Per germline, CDR1 MNHEY and CDR2 SMNVEV (reference sequence). The trim removed 6 bases at V and 14 bases at J, leaving 7 bases unmatched. The CDR3 sequence is 13 residues long. The CDR3 bases are TGTGCCAGCAGGACTAGCGGGGGGAAGGTGGAGTTCTTC. It codes for CASRTSGGKVEFF.

This clonotype was seen at least ten times. The chain is built from TRBV11-3 and TRBJ2-1; D possibly corresponds to TRBD2 (5 bases). The CDR3 loop spans 15 amino acids. V was trimmed by 1 base and J by 8 bases, leaving 15 bases between them. Germline V gene sequence: CDR1 SGHNT, CDR2 YENEEA. DNA of the CDR3: TGTGCCAGCAGCTTAGGTGACGTGGGAGTGTATGAGCAGTTCTTC. Its protein is CASSLGDVGVYEQFF.

This clonotype was recorded at least ten times. The chain has TRBV6-5 and TRBJ2-3, with D perhaps matching TRBD2 (5 bases). Germline values: CDR1 MNHEY, CDR2 SVGAGI. V gave up 4 bases and J gave up 0 bases, with 14 bases separating them. This CDR3 has 16 residues. In DNA form, the CDR3 reads TGTGCCAGCAGTTCGGCTAGCCCGCAGAGCACAGATACGCAGTATTTT. Its translation: CASSSASPQSTDTQYF.

The sample holds a few counts of this clonotype. This chain joins TRBV6-5 and TRBJ1-1, with TRBD1 identical over 8 bases. V was pared by 5 bases and J by 2 bases, with 7 bases of the junction left unmatched. Looked up from germline, CDR1 is MNHEY and CDR2 is SVGAGI. This CDR3 is built from 15 residues. The CDR3: CASSTWGQANTEAFF. The CDR3 DNA is TGTGCCAGCAGTACTTGGGGACAGGCAAACACTGAAGCTTTCTTT.

This chain links TRBV20-1 with TRBJ2-7; 8 positions agree with TRBD1. This CDR3 spans 12 amino acids. V shed 3 bases and J 5 bases; nucleotides not matched to a gene: 3. Germline lookup yields CDR1 DFQATT and CDR2 SNEGSKA (reference sequence). The CDR3 region has the DNA TGCAGTGCTAGTGACAGGGGCCACGAGCAGTACTTC. This encodes CSASDRGHEQYF.

This clonotype has a handful of counts. The chain couples TRBV20-1 to TRBJ1-1, with D unclear. The CDR3 runs to 15 residues. Germline assignment: CDR1 DFQATT and CDR2 SNEGSKA (reference sequence). V lost 3 bases and J lost 0, with 14 bases in between. The DNA of the CDR3 is TGCAGTGCTAGTAAGGCGGCACGGGTGAACACTGAAGCTTTCTTT. It translates to CSASKAARVNTEAFF.

Many counts were recorded for this clonotype. The chain joins TRBV29-1 to TRBJ2-5, with 12 bases aligning to TRBD2. The CDR3 runs to 14 residues. The V gene end was trimmed by 7 bases and the J gene end by 6 bases; junction bases not matched to a gene: 9. Germline V lookup: CDR1 SQVTM, CDR2 ANQGSEA. The CDR3 nucleotides read TGCAGCGCCCTAAAGACTAGCGGGAGACAGACCCAGTACTTC. The encoded protein is CSALKTSGRQTQYF. Complete variable domain (other parts from reference TRBV29-1 and TRBJ2-5): SAVISQKPSRDICQRGTSLTIQCQVDSQVTMMFWYRQQPGQSLTLIATANQGSEATYESGFVIDKFPISRPNLTFSTLTVSNMSPEDSSIYLCSALKTSGRQTQYFGPGTRLLVL.

The V and J genes are TRBV20-1 and TRBJ2-1; 8 bases align to TRBD1. Germline V gives CDR1 DFQATT, CDR2 SNEGSKA (reference sequence). V shed 1 base and J 4 bases; nucleotides not matched to a gene: 6. This CDR3 has 15 amino acids. The CDR3 DNA sequence: TGCAGTGCTAGAGGGGGCAGGGGGCTTTACAATGAGCAGTTCTTC. Translation: CSARGGRGLYNEQFF.

The sample holds many counts of this clonotype. This chain's CDR3 is CASSPGLAGGYNEQFF. CDR3 bases: TGCGCCAGCAGCCCGGGACTAGCGGGAGGGTACAATGAGCAGTTCTTC. V is TRBV4-1 and J is TRBJ2-1; 16 bases line up with TRBD2. This CDR3 is 16 amino acids long. Trimming took 4 bases from V and 4 from J; bases not matched to a gene: 1. Germline V gene sequence: CDR1 MGHRA, CDR2 YSYEKL.

This clonotype was recorded many times. This chain uses TRBV2 with TRBJ2-1; either TRBD1 or TRBD2 may fit D (5 bases each). The CDR3 length is 15 residues. Germline V lookup: CDR1 SNHLY, CDR2 FYNNEI. Trimming removed 4 bases at V and 4 bases at J, with 14 bases between. Here the CDR3 reads CASSARQGPYNEQFF. For the CDR3, the DNA is TGTGCCAGCAGTGCGAGGCAGGGACCTTACAATGAGCAGTTCTTC.

This clonotype was counted only a few times. The chain has TRBV5-6 and TRBJ2-6; 8 positions agree with TRBD1. CDR1 is SGHDT and CDR2 is YYEEEE in the germline V gene. The V gene end was trimmed by 1 base and the J gene end by 2 bases; junction bases not matched to a gene: 5. The CDR3 contains 17 residues. CDR3 sequence (DNA): TGTGCCAGCAGCTTGAGGCAGGGGGCAGCTGGGGCCAACGTCCTGACTTTC. Amino acids: CASSLRQGAAGANVLTF.

The genes are TRBV18 and TRBJ2-7; TRBD1 agrees at 12 bases. The ends lost 6 bases at V and 4 bases at J; junction bases unmatched: 7. The germline V gene has CDR1 KGHSH and CDR2 LQKENI. This CDR3 comprises 15 residues. Here the CDR3 DNA reads TGTGCCAGCTCGATCGGGACAGGGGGCTTATACGAGCAGTACGTC. Translating gives CASSIGTGGLYEQYV.

J is TRBJ2-2 and V is TRBV27; unclear D gene. The CDR3 consists of 13 residues. V was cut by 8 bases and J by 8 bases, with 15 bases left in between. The V gene's germline CDR1 is MNHEY and CDR2 SMNVEV (reference sequence). The chain's CDR3 is CASRVTAQGELFF. Written as DNA, the CDR3 is TGTGCCAGCCGGGTTACCGCACAAGGGGAGCTGTTTTTT.

This clonotype was observed at least ten times. The CDR3 DNA reads as TGTGCCAGCAGTGAAGCTGAGAACGGGGAGCTGTTTTTT. Translation: CASSEAENGELFF. The V and J genes are TRBV6-1 and TRBJ2-2; D unclear. Looked up from germline, CDR1 is MNHNS and CDR2 is SASEGT. Trimming shortened V by 0 bases and J by 7 bases, and 6 bases separated the two germline ends. The CDR3 length is 13 residues.

This chain joins TRBV27 and TRBJ2-1; TRBD1 might be the D (5 bases). Trimming cost V 2 bases and J 12 bases, with 8 bases left between them. This CDR3 is 11 amino acids long. Germline V gene sequence: CDR1 MNHEY, CDR2 SMNVEV (reference sequence). This CDR3 is CASSLQGRQFF. Written as DNA, the CDR3 is TGTGCCAGCAGTTTACAGGGAAGGCAGTTCTTC.

The chain is built from TRBV6-1 and TRBJ1-4; D gene unclear. V was shortened by 2 bases and J by 7 bases, with 11 bases between the two germline ends. The V gene's germline CDR1 is MNHNS and CDR2 SASEGT. CDR3 length: 14 amino acids. Here the CDR3 DNA reads TGTGCCAGCAGTGAAAGCCCCGGGCGTGAAAAACTGTTTTTT. Protein sequence: CASSESPGREKLFF.

This clonotype showed up just a few times. The chain employs TRBV11-3 and TRBJ2-5, with 9 positions matching TRBD1. CDR1 and CDR2 (germline): SGHNT, YENEEA. CDR3 length: 14 residues. The ends lost 5 bases at V and 5 bases at J; junction bases unmatched: 6. CDR3 nucleotides: TGTGCCAGCAGCCCCGGGACAGGGAGTGAGACCCAGTACTTC. Translating it yields CASSPGTGSETQYF.

J is TRBJ2-3 and V is TRBV4-2; possible D gene TRBD2, 7 bases. The germline gives CDR1 LGHNA, CDR2 YNFKEQ. Trimming shortened V by 0 bases and J by 7 bases, and 17 bases separated the two germline ends. This CDR3 has 16 residues. The CDR3 sequence is CASSQEVGGAGYTQYF. CDR3 bases: TGTGCCAGCAGCCAAGAAGTGGGGGGGGCGGGTTATACGCAGTATTTT.

This clonotype was observed many times. Germline is not matched at one junction end, which may reflect a read error. The chain recombines TRBV6-1 with TRBJ2-1, with TRBD2 matching over 9 bases. This CDR3 has 14 amino acids. Germline V gene lookup returns CDR1 MNHNS and CDR2 SASEGT. The CDR3 is CASTELAGHNEQFF. The DNA for the CDR3 is TGTGCCAGCACTGAACTAGCGGGCCACAATGAGCAGTTCTTC.

The sample holds many counts of this clonotype. V usage is TRBV20-1 and J usage is TRBJ2-7; 9 bases map to TRBD2. In germline, CDR1 is DFQATT, CDR2 SNEGSKA (reference sequence). V trimming: 0 bases; J trimming: 9 bases; junction bases outside the gene matches: 9. CDR3 length: 14 amino acids. The CDR3: CSARDPAGGSLQYV. As DNA, the CDR3 is TGCAGTGCTAGAGATCCCGCGGGGGGGTCGCTGCAGTACGTC.

This chain joins TRBV2 and TRBJ2-3, with 7 bases that match TRBD2. This CDR3 spans 17 amino acids. The V segment lost 6 bases and the J segment 4 bases; nucleotides outside the gene matches: 16. Germline V gives CDR1 SNHLY, CDR2 FYNNEI. CDR3 DNA sequence: TGTGCCAGCAGCCGCGTGGCGACGGGAGGAGCGTCAGATACGCAGTATTTT. This translates into CASSRVATGGASDTQYF.

The chain links TRBV6-1 to TRBJ2-6, with no clear D. The germline CDR1 and CDR2 sequences are MNHNS and SASEGT. Deletions cut 1 base from V and 6 bases from J, with 4 bases between. This CDR3 spans 13 amino acids. CDR3: CASSEGEANVLTF. The CDR3 region has the DNA TGTGCCAGCAGTGAAGGAGAGGCCAACGTCCTGACTTTC.

Comments on this clonotype: One end of the junction fails to match germline, which may point to a read error. This chain connects TRBV28 to TRBJ1-2, with a weak D call TRBD1 (6 bases). Per the germline V gene, CDR1 is MDHEN and CDR2 is SYDVKM. The CDR3 has 11 amino acids. The CDR3 bases are TGTGCCAGCAGTATCCCGGGGGCCCAGGCCTTC. Encoded protein: CASSIPGAQAF.